This passage covers 20 T cell receptor beta chains from one sample sequenced in a study of tumor-infiltrating lymphocytes in oesophageal squamous cell carcinoma. One entry per CDR3 protein, called by TCRdb with MiXCR from the PCR reads. The sample has approximately 11,000 distinct CDR3 sequences, around 50% seen once; the top ten hold over 20%. Sequenced input: esophageal tumor tissue. These receptors were collected from a male donor with esophageal squamous cell carcinoma.

The genes are TRBV2 and TRBJ1-4; TRBD1 agrees at 7 bases. The V gene's germline CDR1 is SNHLY and CDR2 FYNNEI. Germline trimming cut 6 bases from V and 3 bases from J; bases unmatched to any gene: 7. This CDR3 is built from 15 residues. The CDR3 bases are TGTGCCAGCAGATACAGGGGAGAGTCTAATGAAAAACTGTTTTTT. Encoded protein: CASRYRGESNEKLFF. The entire variable domain, with the rest obtained from reference TRBV2 and TRBJ1-4, is as follows: EPEVTQTPSHQVTQMGQEVILRCVPISNHLYFYWYRQILGQKVEFLVSFYNNEISEKSEIFDDQFSVERPDGSNFTLKIRSTKLEDSAMYFCASRYRGESNEKLFFGSGTQLSVL.

The chain joins TRBV20-1 to TRBJ2-3, with 7 bases fitting TRBD2. V gave up 5 bases and J gave up 1 base; unmatched junction bases: 12. CDR3 length: 16 amino acids. CDR1 is DFQATT, CDR2 SNEGSKA, per germline (reference sequence). This chain's CDR3 is CSARNTQTSGTDTQYF. CDR3 DNA: TGCAGTGCTCGAAATACGCAAACTAGCGGCACAGATACGCAGTATTTT.

This chain links TRBV7-6 with TRBJ1-2; 9 nucleotides match TRBD1. The DNA end is a closer match to TRBJ2-7, so the J assignment may be wrong. Per germline, CDR1 SGHVS and CDR2 FNYEAQ. The length of the CDR3 is 16 residues. The CDR3 spells CASSLASDRGSGEQYF. The CDR3 nucleotides read TGTGCCAGCAGCTTAGCCTCCGACAGGGGGTCAGGCGAGCAGTACTTC.

This clonotype is medium-sized within its sample. CDR3 sequence (DNA): TGTGCCAGCAGCTTGGACGGACGCTACAATGAGCAGTTCTTC. Protein sequence: CASSLDGRYNEQFF. The chain joins TRBV7-9 to TRBJ2-1; D gene unclear. V lost 3 bases and J 3 bases, leaving 9 bases between the germline ends. Germline V gives CDR1 SEHNR, CDR2 FQNEAQ (reference sequence). This CDR3 is built from 14 residues. The variable domain in full, with the rest retrieved from reference TRBV7-9 and TRBJ2-1, is DTGVSQNPRHKITKRGQNVTFRCDPISEHNRLYWYRQTLGQGPEFLTYFQNEAQLEKSRLLSDRFSAERPKGSFSTLEIQRTEQGDSAMYLCASSLDGRYNEQFFGPGTRLTVL.

Comment on this clonotype: Lacking the conserved final phenylalanine or tryptophan, this CDR3 likely reflects a read error. The DNA is omitted, as the CDR3 cannot be located on it reliably, and the CDR3 follows TCRdb's listing. The gene calls are TRBV6-5 and TRBJ2-6; the table's D call, TRBD2, was not checked against the DNA. Per the germline V gene, CDR1 is MNHEY and CDR2 is SVGAGI. The CDR3 extends over 18 residues, inclusive of both ends. Here the CDR3 reads CASSYSPGLASNEQFFGA.

This clonotype occurred a few times. The chain employs TRBV7-9 and TRBJ2-4, with a possible D match to TRBD2 (7 bases). The CDR3 runs 16 residues. Germline V lookup: CDR1 SEHNR, CDR2 FQNEAQ (reference sequence). Trimming removed 5 bases at V and 6 bases at J, with 20 bases between. The CDR3 region has the DNA TGTGCCAGCAGCCCCACGTCGGGGGGCGAAGGAAACATTCAGTACTTC. It translates to CASSPTSGGEGNIQYF.

The chain links TRBV7-6 to TRBJ2-7; TRBD1 is a possible D gene (6 bases). The J call may be faulty, since TRBJ2-5 better matches the DNA end. This CDR3 comprises 15 residues. Germline loops: CDR1 SGHVS, CDR2 FNYEAQ. CDR3 sequence (DNA): TGTGCCAGCAGCCCCGGGACACCGTACCAAGAGACCCAGTACTTC. It is translated as CASSPGTPYQETQYF.

The rearrangement links TRBV7-6 to TRBJ2-1; no reliable D call. The end of the DNA aligns better with TRBJ1-2, so the J call may be wrong. Germline-derived CDR1 and CDR2 are SGHVS and FNYEAQ. The CDR3 covers 14 residues. DNA for the CDR3: TGTGCCAGCAGCAGTCTAAAGGATAGGCTTGGCTACACCTTC. This codes for CASSSLKDRLGYTF.

The chain recombines TRBV7-6 with TRBJ1-3; no reliable D call. CDR1 is SGHVS and CDR2 is FNYEAQ in the germline V gene. Trimming cost V 2 bases and J 2 bases, with 4 bases left between them. CDR3 length: 13 residues. The DNA of the CDR3 is TGTGCCAGCAGCTTAAATACTGGAAACACCATATATTTT. Translation: CASSLNTGNTIYF.

Remarks on this clonotype: Its ends do not fully match the called genes, so a read error is possible. J is TRBJ2-5 and V is TRBV12-3 or TRBV12-4; D not certain. The length of the CDR3 is 11 residues. DNA for the CDR3: TGTGCCAGCAGTTTATTGGAAACCCCGTTCTTC. Translated: CASSLLETPFF.

Worth noting for this clonotype: The junction differs from germline at one of its ends, possibly a read error. The J gene is TRBJ2-3, the V gene TRBV11-2; 9 bases map to TRBD2. Germline V gene data show CDR1 as SGHAT and CDR2 as FQNNGV. The CDR3 extends over 17 amino acids. This CDR3 is CASNLGVAGETTDTQYF. The CDR3 bases are TGTGCCAGCAACTTAGGGGTAGCGGGGGAGACCACAGATACGCAGTATTTT. Complete variable domain (other parts from reference TRBV11-2 and TRBJ2-3): EAGVAQSPRYKIIEKRQSVAFWCNPISGHATLYWYQQILGQGPKLLIQFQNNGVVDDSQLPKDRFSAERLKGVDSTLKIQPAKLEDSAVYLCASNLGVAGETTDTQYFGPGTRLTVL.

Of note for this clonotype: This sequence may be a read error, since a much larger clone differs from it by one base. V and J are TRBV7-6 and TRBJ2-3; 10 nucleotides align to TRBD1. The CDR3 runs 15 residues. The germline V gene encodes CDR1 SGHVS and CDR2 FNYEAQ. After removal of 5 bases from V and 14 bases from J, the junction contained 16 bases not matched to a gene. The CDR3 region is CASSPGTGVAGELYF. CDR3 coding DNA: TGTGCCAGCAGCCCAGGGACAGGGGTGGCCGGGGAGCTGTATTTT.

Concerning this clonotype: A junction end diverges from the germline sequence, so it may reflect a read error. The V call is TRBV6-1, the J call TRBJ2-1, with D possibly being TRBD2 (6 bases). Germline assignment: CDR1 MNHNS and CDR2 SASEGT. The CDR3 spans 15 residues. The CDR3 DNA follows: TGTGCCAGCAGTGAGTCGGCGGGGAACACCGGGGAGCTGTACTTC. Translated: CASSESAGNTGELYF.

The chain is built from TRBV6-1 and TRBJ1-3; D gene unclear. The CDR3 length is 15 residues. Germline CDR1 reads MNHNS; CDR2 reads SASEGT. V lost 3 bases and J 3 bases, leaving 12 bases between the germline ends. The DNA for the CDR3 is TGTGCCAGCAGTGAGAATTGGGAGGGTGGAAACACCATATATTTT. Encoded protein: CASSENWEGGNTIYF.

This clonotype has a handful of counts. V is TRBV7-2 and J is TRBJ2-3; 10 bases map to TRBD2. V shed 7 bases, J shed 0 bases, and the junction held 7 bases outside the gene matches. Germline V lookup: CDR1 SGHTA, CDR2 FQGNSA. The CDR3 is 16 residues long. The CDR3 reads CASTKLAGPSTDTQYF. DNA for the CDR3: TGTGCCAGCACCAAACTAGCGGGACCTAGCACAGATACGCAGTATTTT.

This clonotype counts as medium-sized. A much larger clone differs from this one at a single base, so this may be a read error. The V call is TRBV7-6, the J call TRBJ2-7, with 7 bases that match TRBD2. Germline assignment: CDR1 SGHVS and CDR2 FNYEAQ. The trim removed 1 base at V and 7 bases at J, leaving 10 bases unmatched. There are 15 residues in the CDR3. The CDR3 spells CASSLDPSGYNEQYF. The CDR3 coding sequence is TGTGCCAGCAGCTTAGACCCTAGCGGATACAATGAGCAGTACTTC.

The V and J genes are TRBV12-3 or TRBV12-4 and TRBJ2-1; TRBD1 matches 8 bases. This CDR3 is built from 17 residues. V shed 7 bases, J shed 4 bases, and the junction held 15 bases outside the gene matches. The CDR3 spells CASTSPKPGTGYNEQFF. In DNA form, the CDR3 reads TGTGCCAGCACCTCTCCCAAGCCCGGGACAGGATACAATGAGCAGTTCTTC.

CDR3 sequence reads: CASSLAGNYGYTF. CDR3 coding DNA: TGTGCCAGCAGCTTAGCGGGCAACTATGGCTACACCTTC. V is TRBV7-9 and J is TRBJ2-7; D gene ambiguous. The J call may be faulty, since TRBJ1-2 better matches the DNA end. Germline assignment: CDR1 SEHNR and CDR2 FQNEAQ (reference sequence). The CDR3 sequence is 13 residues long.

To note about this clonotype: The junction does not match germline at one end; this may be a read error. The J gene is TRBJ1-6, the V gene TRBV11-1; D is uncertain. Germline V CDR1 and CDR2: SGHAT, FQDESV (reference sequence). The CDR3 length is 12 residues. The CDR3 is CASSLMIYEQYF. In nucleotides, the CDR3 is TGTGCCAGCAGCTTAATGATCTACGAGCAGTACTTT.

V is TRBV7-3 and J is TRBJ2-4, with 9 bases matching TRBD2. The J call may not be correct, given that the DNA end is closer to TRBJ2-7. The CDR3 extends over 13 amino acids. Germline V gene lookup returns CDR1 SGHTA and CDR2 FQGTGA. CDR3 region: CASSSGLAHEQYF. The CDR3 region has the DNA TGTGCCAGCAGCTCGGGACTAGCCCACGAGCAGTACTTC.